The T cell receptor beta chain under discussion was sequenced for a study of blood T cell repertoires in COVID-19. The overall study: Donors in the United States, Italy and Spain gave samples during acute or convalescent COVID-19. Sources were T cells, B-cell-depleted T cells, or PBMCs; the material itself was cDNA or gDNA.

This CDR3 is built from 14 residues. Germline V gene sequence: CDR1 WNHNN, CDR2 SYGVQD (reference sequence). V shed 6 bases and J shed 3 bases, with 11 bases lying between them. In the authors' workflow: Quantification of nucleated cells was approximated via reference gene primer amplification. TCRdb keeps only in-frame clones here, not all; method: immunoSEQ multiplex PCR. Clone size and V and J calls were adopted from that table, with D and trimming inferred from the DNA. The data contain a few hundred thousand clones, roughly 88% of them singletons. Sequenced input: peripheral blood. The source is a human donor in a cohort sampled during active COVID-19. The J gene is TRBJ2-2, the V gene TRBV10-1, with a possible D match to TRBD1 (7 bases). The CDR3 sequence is CASREGQHTGELFF. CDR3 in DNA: TGCGCCAGCAGGGAGGGACAGCACACCGGGGAGCTGTTTTTT.